The T cell receptor (beta chain) under discussion was sequenced for a study of blood T cells in healthy people across ages (dated by TCRdb to about 2015). At the level of the whole study: In model experiments, template switching captured roughly one uniquely barcoded TCR beta cDNA molecule for every two T cells. The study measured age-related changes in TCR beta repertoire diversity using deep sequencing normalized with unique cDNA molecular identifiers. Four age groups were formed from the donors: young (average about 16 years), middle-aged (approximately 42), aged (approximately 60) and long-lived (approximately 78). To avoid experimental bias, donors of different ages were randomly spread across the sequencing lanes. The study analyzed two additional independent replicas of 1 million unique cDNA reads from the same blood draw for two donors, one aged 18 to 30 and one aged 80 or older. What the research found in general, with its limitations: The CMV infection status of donors was not known, potentially confounding age-related changes in expanded clonotypes. Observed TCR beta diversity per million T cells fell roughly linearly with age, and a significant reduction was already apparent by age roughly 40. Total diversity estimates from one million sequenced T cells were considered lower bounds and underestimates. Bulk unsorted PBMC profiling prevented conclusive comparison of naive and antigen-experienced compartments. A strong correlation was found between observed TCR beta diversity and the percentage of naive T cells measured by flow cytometry. Compared with the aged group, the long-lived group had more naive CD4+ T cells, fewer expanded clones and increased TCR diversity, a pattern suggesting age selection.

Library method: 5' RACE. TCRdb names Illumina HiSeq 2500 as the instrument used. A second about 7 to 11 cycle PCR used a sample-barcoded 5' primer and a J-beta primer mix. A template-switch 5' adaptor carrying 12 random nucleotides introduced a unique molecular identifier onto each TCR beta cDNA molecule. Each sample yielded at least 2.5 million CDR3-containing paired-end reads. First-strand cDNA was synthesized from all RNA with the Mint cDNA synthesis kit, primed by a TRBC-specific oligonucleotide. After uracil-DNA glycosylase treatment, a first 18-cycle PCR used universal primers M1SS and BC2_uni_R on all cDNA. In the source study's methods: Normalization of each sample was performed by random selection of 1 million high-quality reads, each carrying a distinct molecular identifier. Reads with shared molecular identifiers were discarded instead of being binned into consensus sequences. MiTCR, run with a Q25 quality threshold and the strictest error-elimination algorithm, handled CDR3 identification, clonotype clustering and error correction. A nonparametric unseen species model using Euler transformation provided a lower-bound estimate of total TCR beta diversity. The public reads were run again by TCRdb, first through fastp at Q25 and then through MiXCR, and only productive beta chains were kept. Rows are combined by CDR3 protein, so each entry shows the most common genes and DNA. In this record, the V and J calls reflect TCRdb's handling and not the investigators' own analysis. The sample includes fewer than 1,000,000 distinct CDR3 sequences, with less than 60% observed a single time. Of the sample, 15% to 20% falls within the top ten clones.

Donors were 39 systemically healthy Caucasian individuals from Russia aged roughly 6 to 90 years. Around 10 milliliters of peripheral blood were collected from each donor into EDTA-treated Vacutainer tubes. Ficoll-Paque density-gradient centrifugation was used to isolate PBMCs, with at least 7 million per sample. Trizol reagent was used to extract total RNA from the PBMCs, yielding at least 6 micrograms per sample. For every donor, an aliquot of PBMCs went through flow cytometry to measure the percentages of naive CD45RAhigh/CD27high T cells. The CDR3 numbers 13 residues from cysteine through phenylalanine. The entry retains the CDR3 DNA only, 39 bases that are in frame from base 1. V drops 3 bases and J drops 5 bases, leaving 8 bases in between. Worth noting for this clonotype: Its antigen target is currently unknown. The record has no base qualities; no much larger clone is one base away.

This TCR was recovered from a man older than 75 in good health. This chain is built from TRBV12-3 or TRBV12-4 and TRBJ2-1; the D gene is tentatively TRBD1 or TRBD2, each matching 5 bases. The specimen was blood. The DNA sequence follows: TGTGCCAGCAGTTTTTTGGGGGACAATGAGCAGTTCTTC. It encodes CASSFLGDNEQFF.